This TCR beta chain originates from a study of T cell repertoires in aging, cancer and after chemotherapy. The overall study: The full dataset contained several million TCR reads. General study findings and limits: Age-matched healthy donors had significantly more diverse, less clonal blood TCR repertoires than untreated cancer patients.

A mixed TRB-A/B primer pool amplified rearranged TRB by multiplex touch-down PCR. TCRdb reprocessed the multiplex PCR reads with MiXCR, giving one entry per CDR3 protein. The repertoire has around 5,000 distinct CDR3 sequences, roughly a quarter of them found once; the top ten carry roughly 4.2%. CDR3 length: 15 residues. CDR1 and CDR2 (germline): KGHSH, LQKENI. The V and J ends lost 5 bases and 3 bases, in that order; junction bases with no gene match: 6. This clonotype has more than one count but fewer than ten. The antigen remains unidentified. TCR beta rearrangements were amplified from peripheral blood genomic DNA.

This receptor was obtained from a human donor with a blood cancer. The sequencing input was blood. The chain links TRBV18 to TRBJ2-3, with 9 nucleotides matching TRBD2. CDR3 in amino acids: CASSAIAGETDTQYF. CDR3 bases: TGTGCCAGCTCAGCCATAGCGGGAGAGACAGATACGCAGTATTTT.